This T cell receptor (beta chain) stems from a study of blood T cell repertoires in COVID-19. Study at large: In each case, the material was cDNA or gDNA derived from T cells, B-cell-depleted T cells, or PBMCs.

Study members were between roughly 18 and 90 years old and lived in around 24 US regions. Participant reports of clinical history set cohort assignment. Two negative PCRs, clearance, or symptom resolution had been documented for recovered Cohort 3 donors. Some clones are missing from TCRdb's copy, which holds only in-frame ones; the method was immunoSEQ multiplex PCR. The sample includes more than 250,000 clones, 70% to 90% seen only once; the top ten take 5.5% to 6%. The CDR3 runs to 16 residues. Germline values: CDR1 LNHDA, CDR2 SQIVND (reference sequence). Trimming removed 8 bases at V and 0 bases at J, with 19 bases between.

V usage is TRBV19 and J usage is TRBJ1-2; TRBD1 is a possible D gene (6 bases). The TCR originated in a woman in her twenties or thirties who had recovered from COVID-19. Sequencing input: PBMCs or T cells enriched from blood (not recorded which). CDR3 DNA: TGTGCCAGTTGCTCTGGTCGGGACAACTCTAACTATGGCTACACCTTC. This codes for CASCSGRDNSNYGYTF.